The source of this T cell receptor (beta chain) is a study of shared clonotypes between healthy human individuals. Trimming shortened V by 0 bases and J by 1 base, and 8 bases separated the two germline ends. This CDR3 comprises 15 residues. Germline V CDR1 and CDR2: SGHRS, YFSETQ. Naive CD8 cells lacked CD45RO, underwent positive selection for CCR7 and left out terminally differentiated effector memory CD45RA+ cells. Sequencing used immunoSEQ multiplex PCR; TCRdb keeps in-frame clones, though not all of them. The data contain approximately 2,000,000 clones, around 93% of them singletons. Regarding this clone: Its antigen is as yet unknown.

The study, taken as a whole, reports: Generally, estimated richness proved larger in naive subsets than it did in memory subsets. About 5.2% was the fraction of naive CD4 clonotypes found shared across four donors.

V is TRBV5-1 and J is TRBJ1-5, with D hard to call. The sequenced material came from naive CD8+ T cells from PBMCs. This receptor was obtained from a man between 18 and 35 years old in good health. Some clones in this sample may be carry-over from other donors' samples. The CDR3 region is CASSLGAGSNQPQHF. DNA for the CDR3: TGCGCCAGCAGCTTGGGGGCGGGAAGCAATCAGCCCCAGCATTTT.